This T cell receptor beta chain was documented in a study of blood T cells in healthy people across ages. Regarding this clonotype: Its cognate antigen is unknown.

Donors were healthy Caucasian individuals from Russia aged about 6 to 90. The study's findings and limits: More naive CD4+ cells and higher diversity marked long-lived donors relative to aged donors. There was no known CMV status for donors, so expanded clonotype changes were possibly confounded.

The CDR3 spans 14 residues. Germline V CDR1 and CDR2: SGHTA, FQGTGA. With 5 bases removed from V and 6 bases from J, the gap between germline ends came to 16 bases. It was with a sample-barcoded 5' primer and a J-beta primer mix that a second PCR of about 7 to 12 cycles was run. Every single cDNA molecule received a tag from a template-switch adaptor with 12 random nucleotides. Using its own MiXCR run on the 5' RACE reads, TCRdb lists one record per CDR3 protein. The sample contains some 750,000 distinct CDR3 sequences, approximately 21% of which appear only once. This TCR came from a man aged 65 to 79 in good health. This chain joins TRBV7-3 and TRBJ1-2, with D perhaps matching TRBD1 (6 bases). The source material was blood. The CDR3 DNA reads TGTGCCAGCAGCGCAGGGGTCTCCGAAGATGGCTACACCTTC. This translates into CASSAGVSEDGYTF.